This T cell receptor (beta chain) derives from a study of regulatory T cells in long-lasting Graves disease. Study-wide results and limits: For persistent Graves' patients, TCR diversity was lower than for newly diagnosed ones. Among persistent patients, a larger number of public clonotypes were shared (about 2,800) than among newly diagnosed patients (about 970).

Indicated time point: persistent/refractory GD, antithyroid drugs over 5 years with positive TRAb. From RNA extracted from PBMCs, the TCR library was made. An endocrinology unit in Xi'an, China, supplied the patients. A word on this clonotype: Its antigen is still unknown. A read error may explain this, as a much larger clone is one base away. The CDR3 end shows no conserved phenylalanine or tryptophan, and so a read error is likely.

The V gene's germline CDR1 is SGHTA and CDR2 FQGNSA. The CDR3 is 14 residues long. V lost 1 base and J 5 bases, leaving 6 bases between the germline ends. HTBI primers from iRepertoire and Arm-PCR of CDR3 regions yielded the TCR beta libraries. In TCRdb, the multiplex PCR reads were re-called with MiXCR into one record per CDR3 protein. The sample has hundreds of thousands of distinct CDR3 sequences; 20% to 25% are singletons. This receptor was obtained from a female donor with Graves disease. The sequenced sample was peripheral blood mononuclear cells (PBMCs), obtained when the disease was refractory, from a patient treated with antithyroid drugs. The genes are TRBV7-2 and TRBJ1-6, with unresolved D. CDR3 loop: CASSLVGNNSPLHL. The CDR3 nucleotides read TGTGCCAGCAGCTTAGTCGGAAATAATTCACCCCTCCACCTT.